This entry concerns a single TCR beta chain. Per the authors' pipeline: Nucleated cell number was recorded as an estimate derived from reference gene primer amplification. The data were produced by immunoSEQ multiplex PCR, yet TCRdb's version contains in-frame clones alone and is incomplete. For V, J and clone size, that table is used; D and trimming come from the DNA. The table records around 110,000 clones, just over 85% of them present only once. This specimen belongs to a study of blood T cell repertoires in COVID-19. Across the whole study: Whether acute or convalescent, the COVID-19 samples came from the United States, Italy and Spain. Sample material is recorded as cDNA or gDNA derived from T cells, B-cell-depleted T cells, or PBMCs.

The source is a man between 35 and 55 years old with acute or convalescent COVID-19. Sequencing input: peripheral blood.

In DNA form, the CDR3 reads TGTGCCAGTAGTATCTGGCTAGCGGGAAAAGCGGAGCAGTTCTTC. This gives the protein CASSIWLAGKAEQFF. This rearrangement joins TRBV19 to TRBJ2-1; TRBD2 matches 9 bases. Trimming at V came to 3 bases and at J to 10 bases, leaving 10 bases not matched to a gene. In germline, CDR1 is LNHDA, CDR2 SQIVND (reference sequence). The CDR3 is 15 residues long.